This T cell receptor beta chain was recorded in a study of cytomegalovirus exposure and HLA in healthy donors. In the case of this clone: Mismatch with germline at one junction end may stem from a read error.

Primers: 60 Vbeta forward and 13 Jbeta reverse. Method: immunoSEQ multiplex PCR; TCRdb's copy keeps in-frame clones and lacks some. The data show about 130,000 clones, approximately 84% seen once. CDR1 is SEHNR and CDR2 is FQNEAQ in the germline V gene (reference sequence). This CDR3 is 16 amino acids long. The sequencing input was PBMCs. The TCR comes from a boy aged 2 to 10 in good health and CMV-seronegative. The V and J genes are TRBV7-9 and TRBJ1-5, with D possibly TRBD1 on 5 matching bases. The CDR3 DNA reads as TGTTCCAGCAGCTTAGGCCCAGGGATTAGCAATCAGCCCCAGCATTTT. Protein: CSSSLGPGISNQPQHF.